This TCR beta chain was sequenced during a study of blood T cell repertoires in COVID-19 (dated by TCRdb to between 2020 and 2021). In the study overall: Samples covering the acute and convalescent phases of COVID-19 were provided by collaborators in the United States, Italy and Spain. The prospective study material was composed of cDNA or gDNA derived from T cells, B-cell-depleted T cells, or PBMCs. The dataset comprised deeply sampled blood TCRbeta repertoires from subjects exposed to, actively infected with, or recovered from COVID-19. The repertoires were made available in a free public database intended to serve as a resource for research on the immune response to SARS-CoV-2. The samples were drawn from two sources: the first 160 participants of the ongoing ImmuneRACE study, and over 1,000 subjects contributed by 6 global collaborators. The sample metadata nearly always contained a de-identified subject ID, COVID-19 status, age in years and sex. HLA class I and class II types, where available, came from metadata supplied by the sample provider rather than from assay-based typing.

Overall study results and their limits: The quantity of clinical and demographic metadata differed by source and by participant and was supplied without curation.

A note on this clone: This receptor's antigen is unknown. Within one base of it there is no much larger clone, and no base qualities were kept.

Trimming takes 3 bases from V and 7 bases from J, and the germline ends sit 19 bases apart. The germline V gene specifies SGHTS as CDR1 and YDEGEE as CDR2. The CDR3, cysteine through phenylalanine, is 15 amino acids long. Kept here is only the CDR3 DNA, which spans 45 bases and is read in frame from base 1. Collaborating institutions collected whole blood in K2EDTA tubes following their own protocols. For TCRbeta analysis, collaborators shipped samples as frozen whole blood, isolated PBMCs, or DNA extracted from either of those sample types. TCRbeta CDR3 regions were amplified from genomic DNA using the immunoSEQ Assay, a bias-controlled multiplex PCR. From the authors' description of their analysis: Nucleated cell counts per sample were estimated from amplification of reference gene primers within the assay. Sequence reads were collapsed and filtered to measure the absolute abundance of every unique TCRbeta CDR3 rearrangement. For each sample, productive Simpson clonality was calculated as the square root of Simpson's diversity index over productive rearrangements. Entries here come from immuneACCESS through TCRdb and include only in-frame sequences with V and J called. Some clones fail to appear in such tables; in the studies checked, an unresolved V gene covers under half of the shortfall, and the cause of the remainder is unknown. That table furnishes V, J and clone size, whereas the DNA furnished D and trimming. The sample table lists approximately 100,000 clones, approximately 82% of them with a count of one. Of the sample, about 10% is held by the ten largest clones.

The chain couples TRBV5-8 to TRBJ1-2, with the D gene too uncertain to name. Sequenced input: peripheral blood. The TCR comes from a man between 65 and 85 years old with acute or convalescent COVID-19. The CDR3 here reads CASSYPPAGSAGYTF. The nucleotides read TGTGCCAGCAGCTATCCCCCCGCAGGCTCGGCTGGCTACACCTTC.